The 32 T cell receptor beta chains given below trace back to one sample, sequenced in a study of CXCR3-negative and CXCR3-positive naive CD8 T cells. UMI-labeled TRB cDNA libraries were prepared by 5' RACE. Using the 5' RACE reads, TCRdb records one entry per CDR3 protein without DNA. The repertoire shows about 26,000 distinct CDR3 sequences; the top ten hold roughly 2.8%. Sequences were obtained from naive CXCR3- CD8+ T cells from blood. The subset: CD45RO-CCR7+CD27+CD95- naive CD8+ T cells lacking CXCR3 (TNR3-). These receptors came from a human donor in good health. Some clones in this sample may be carry-over from other donors' samples.

V gene TRBV28 combines with J gene TRBJ2-7. Germline loops: CDR1 MDHEN, CDR2 SYDVKM. CDR3 length: 15 amino acids. CDR3 loop: CASSPLSQLAYEQYF.

The rearrangement joins TRBV7-3 to TRBJ2-1; the TCRdb D gene call, TRBD1, has no DNA to confirm it. The CDR3 covers 15 residues. The germline CDR1 and CDR2 sequences are SGHTA and FQGTGA. The CDR3 loop is CASSLTSGDHNEQFF.

The chain combines TRBV12-3 or TRBV12-4 with TRBJ2-5; the TCRdb call, TRBD2, lacks DNA for checking. This CDR3 has 18 residues. CDR3 sequence: CASSLFLAGGLLQETQYF.

The chain carries TRBV29-1 and TRBJ2-7; TCRdb's assignment of TRBD1 cannot be checked, as there is no DNA. The CDR3 contains 17 residues. Germline loops: CDR1 SQVTM, CDR2 ANQGSEA. CDR3 sequence: CSVEDISGQGHSYEQYF.

The chain is built from TRBV7-3 and TRBJ2-1; as DNA is missing, the TRBD2 call by TCRdb cannot be tested. Germline loops: CDR1 SGHTA, CDR2 FQGTGA. The CDR3 length is 17 residues. The CDR3 loop is CASSLALGWSSYNEQFF. The whole variable domain, filled in from reference TRBV7-3 and TRBJ2-1, reads GAGVSQTPSNKVTEKGKYVELRCDPISGHTALYWYRQSLGQGPEFLIYFQGTGAADDSGLPNDRFFAVRPEGSVSTLKIQRTERGDSAVYLCASSLALGWSSYNEQFFGPGTRLTVL.

The chain employs TRBV4-3 and TRBJ2-7. The V gene's germline CDR1 is LGHNA and CDR2 YSLEER. The CDR3 contains 13 residues. This CDR3 is CASSQGRHWRQYF.

The chain links TRBV29-1 to TRBJ1-2; TCRdb reports TRBD1, a call that lacks DNA to check it against. The germline V gene encodes CDR1 SQVTM and CDR2 ANQGSEA. The CDR3 spans 12 residues. CDR3 loop: CSVAEDRDGYTF.

This chain connects TRBV9 to TRBJ2-1; the D call of TRBD1 rests on TCRdb alone, since no DNA is present to check it. Germline V gives CDR1 SGDLS, CDR2 YYNGEE. The CDR3 has 18 residues. The CDR3 reads CASSLGTGVLSSYNEQFF.

The CDR3 here is CASSFSPADYEQYF. This chain connects TRBV5-1 to TRBJ2-7; TCRdb reports TRBD2, a call that lacks DNA to check it against. Germline assignment: CDR1 SGHRS and CDR2 YFSETQ. The CDR3 has 14 residues.

V and J are TRBV3-1 and TRBJ2-5; absent DNA, TCRdb's TRBD2 call cannot be checked. There are 18 residues in the CDR3. The germline V gene has CDR1 LGHDT and CDR2 YNNKEL (reference sequence). The CDR3 reads CASSQAPSGEMYQETQYF.

The V gene is TRBV28, the J gene TRBJ1-2; TCRdb's D call of TRBD1 is untestable without DNA. The CDR3 totals 15 residues. The germline V gene has CDR1 MDHEN and CDR2 SYDVKM. CDR3 sequence: CASSFGQAENYGYTF.

The J gene is TRBJ1-5, the V gene TRBV7-9; lacking DNA, the TRBD1 call made by TCRdb goes unchecked. The CDR3 is 18 residues long. The V gene's germline CDR1 is SEHNR and CDR2 FQNEAQ (reference sequence). This chain's CDR3 is CASSQDSVGQGLRQPQHF.

The rearrangement joins TRBV27 to TRBJ2-6. The CDR3 covers 16 residues. Looked up from germline, CDR1 is MNHEY and CDR2 is SMNVEV (reference sequence). The CDR3 sequence is CASSLSGLSGANVLTF.

The chain couples TRBV18 to TRBJ2-1; TCRdb designates TRBD2, a call that cannot be tested without DNA. Germline CDR1 reads KGHSH; CDR2 reads LQKENI. The CDR3 has 14 amino acids. The CDR3 here is CASSPVGEGNEQFF.

Judged by frequency, this clonotype is medium-sized (0.01 to 0.1%). V and J are TRBV20-1 and TRBJ2-1. CDR3 length: 14 residues. CDR1 is DFQATT, CDR2 SNEGSKA, per germline (reference sequence). The CDR3 reads CSARELLSYNEQFF.

The chain joins TRBV25-1 to TRBJ2-2; there is no DNA to check the TCRdb D call of TRBD1. CDR3 length equals 13 residues. Germline values: CDR1 MGHDK, CDR2 SYGVNS. This chain's CDR3 is CASREYRGEELFF.

The chain joins TRBV20-1 to TRBJ2-7; the D call from TCRdb, TRBD1, cannot be confirmed without DNA. This CDR3 region has 13 residues. Germline V gives CDR1 DFQATT, CDR2 SNEGSKA (reference sequence). The CDR3 reads CSAAGGAGYEQYF.

This rearrangement joins TRBV29-1 to TRBJ2-1. The CDR3 is 14 residues long. Germline V gene sequence: CDR1 SQVTM, CDR2 ANQGSEA. CDR3 in amino acids: CSVEDDEVVGEQFF.

This CDR3 reads CASSQKGDPQGTQYF. The chain recombines TRBV7-7 with TRBJ2-5; absent DNA, TCRdb's TRBD1 call cannot be checked. CDR1 and CDR2 (germline): SSHAT, FNYEAQ (reference sequence). CDR3 size: 15 residues. Complete variable domain (other parts from reference TRBV7-7 and TRBJ2-5): GAGVSQSPRYKVTKRGQDVTLRCDPISSHATLYWYQQALGQGPEFLTYFNYEAQPDKSGLPSDRFSAERPEGSISTLTIQRTEQRDSAMYRCASSQKGDPQGTQYFGPGTRLLVL.

The chain combines TRBV20-1 with TRBJ1-2. The CDR3 length is 12 residues. Germline CDR1 is DFQATT and CDR2 is SNEGSKA (reference sequence). The CDR3 protein is CSARVEDYGYTF.

This chain uses TRBV6-6 with TRBJ2-7; TCRdb indicates TRBD1, and absent DNA this call remains unverified. CDR3 length equals 16 residues. Germline V gene lookup returns CDR1 MNHNY and CDR2 SVGAGI (reference sequence). The CDR3 spells CASSRTGTEGSHEQYF.

The rearrangement uses TRBV7-8 and TRBJ2-2; TCRdb's D call of TRBD2 is untestable without DNA. The CDR3 loop spans 14 amino acids. Germline V lookup: CDR1 SGHVS, CDR2 FQNEAQ. CDR3 residues: CASSQGLASGELFF.

CDR3 loop: CASTLTSGGYNEQFF. The chain carries TRBV3-1 and TRBJ2-1; the TRBD2 assignment by TCRdb is unverifiable without DNA. The CDR3 has 15 amino acids. Germline V gene data show CDR1 as LGHDT and CDR2 as YNNKEL (reference sequence).

The chain combines TRBV4-2 with TRBJ2-3. There are 15 residues in the CDR3. CDR1 is LGHNA and CDR2 is YNFKEQ in the germline V gene. The chain's CDR3 is CASSQVEDGTDTQYF.

By frequency, this clonotype is medium-sized. The chain has TRBV4-3 and TRBJ2-1. Germline V gives CDR1 LGHNA, CDR2 YSLEER. The CDR3 runs to 14 residues. The chain's CDR3 is CASSQDAQYNEQFF.

This chain uses TRBV29-1 with TRBJ1-2; without DNA, the TCRdb call of TRBD1 cannot be checked. CDR1 is SQVTM, CDR2 ANQGSEA, per germline. The CDR3 has 13 residues. CDR3 sequence: CSVVGGANYGYTF. Filled out from reference TRBV29-1 and TRBJ1-2, the complete variable domain reads SAVISQKPSRDICQRGTSLTIQCQVDSQVTMMFWYRQQPGQSLTLIATANQGSEATYESGFVIDKFPISRPNLTFSTLTVSNMSPEDSSIYLCSVVGGANYGYTFGSGTRLTVV.

By frequency, this clonotype is medium-sized. The gene calls are TRBV4-3 and TRBJ1-4; TCRdb indicates TRBD1, and absent DNA this call remains unverified. The CDR3 is 15 amino acids. Germline CDR1 LGHNA, CDR2 YSLEER. CDR3 amino acids: CASSQDGGTNEKLFF.

This chain links TRBV7-9 with TRBJ2-3. The CDR3 covers 13 residues. Germline V CDR1 and CDR2: SEHNR, FQNEAQ (reference sequence). The CDR3 here is CASSLDGRDTQYF.

This clonotype is called medium-sized (0.01 to 0.1%) based on its frequency. The genes are TRBV6-5 and TRBJ2-7; TCRdb names TRBD1, which stays unverified in the absence of DNA. Germline CDR1 MNHEY, CDR2 SVGAGI. CDR3 length: 15 amino acids. The CDR3 protein is CASSYEGTANYEQYF.

The chain links TRBV2 to TRBJ1-1; absent DNA, TCRdb's TRBD1 call cannot be checked. The CDR3 totals 15 residues. Germline V gene data show CDR1 as SNHLY and CDR2 as FYNNEI. CDR3 loop: CASSPKGQGWTEAFF. The full variable domain, completed using reference TRBV2 and TRBJ1-1, is EPEVTQTPSHQVTQMGQEVILRCVPISNHLYFYWYRQILGQKVEFLVSFYNNEISEKSEIFDDQFSVERPDGSNFTLKIRSTKLEDSAMYFCASSPKGQGWTEAFFGQGTRLTVV.

This chain uses TRBV29-1 with TRBJ2-1; TCRdb names TRBD1, which stays unverified in the absence of DNA. The CDR3 covers 16 residues. Per the germline V gene, CDR1 is SQVTM and CDR2 is ANQGSEA. The CDR3 protein is CSVGVPTGRSPHEQFF.

The chain uses TRBV6-2 or TRBV6-3 and TRBJ2-2; TCRdb names TRBD2, which stays unverified in the absence of DNA. The CDR3 contains 17 residues. Per germline, CDR1 MNHEY and CDR2 SVGEGT. The CDR3: CASSSILAGENTGELFF.